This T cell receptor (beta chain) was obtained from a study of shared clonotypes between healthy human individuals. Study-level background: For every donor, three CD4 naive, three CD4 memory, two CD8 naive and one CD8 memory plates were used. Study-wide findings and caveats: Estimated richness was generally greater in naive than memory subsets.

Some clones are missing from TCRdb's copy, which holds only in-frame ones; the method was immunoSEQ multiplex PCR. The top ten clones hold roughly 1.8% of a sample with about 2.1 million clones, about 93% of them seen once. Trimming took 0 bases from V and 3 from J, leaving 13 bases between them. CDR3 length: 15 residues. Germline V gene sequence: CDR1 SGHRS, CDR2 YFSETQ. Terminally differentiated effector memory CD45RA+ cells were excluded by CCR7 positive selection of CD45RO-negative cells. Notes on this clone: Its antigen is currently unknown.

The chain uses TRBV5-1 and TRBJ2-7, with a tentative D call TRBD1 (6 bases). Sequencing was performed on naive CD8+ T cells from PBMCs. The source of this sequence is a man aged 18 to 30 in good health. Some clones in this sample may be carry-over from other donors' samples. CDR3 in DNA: TGCGCCAGCAGCTTGGTGGCCCAGGGACACTACGAGCAGTACTTC. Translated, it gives CASSLVAQGHYEQYF.